This TCR beta chain was captured by sequencing in a study of shared clonotypes between healthy human individuals. Background on the study: The cohort comprised a couple of women and a few men. Their ages spanned 18 to 49 years. Donors had three CD4 naive, three CD4 memory, two CD8 naive and one CD8 memory plate apiece.

Germline CDR1 KGHSH, CDR2 LQKENI. V was clipped by 4 bases and J by 11 bases, with 26 bases between them. The CDR3 is 16 residues long. About this clone: Its specificity is not known.

TCRdb's copy holds only in-frame clones and misses some; the assay was immunoSEQ multiplex PCR. The sample shows 2 million to 2.5 million clones, approximately 95% of them seen only once. Findings and limits, study-wide: It was only blood that was sampled, and tissue repertoires likely differ.

The chain combines TRBV18 with TRBJ1-1, with D tentatively TRBD1 (5 bases). The sequence came from a man between 18 and 35 years old in good health. Material: naive CD4+ T cells sorted from blood. Subset specified: CD45RA+ positively selected. The chain's CDR3 is CASSRSTGTLIEEAFF. The CDR3 coding sequence is TGTGCCAGCTCACGTTCAACTGGGACCCTTATAGAGGAGGCTTTCTTT.